This is a list of T cell receptor beta chains from one sample in a study of radiotherapy plus CTLA-4 blockade in lung cancer. Data came from immunoSEQ multiplex PCR; TCRdb stores just in-frame clones and leaves some out. This sample has some 110,000 clones, with more than 75% found just once. The sample was peripheral blood, taken from a patient treated with radiotherapy plus ipilimumab. The source is a human donor with non-small cell lung cancer that progressed on radiotherapy plus ipilimumab. Some clones in this sample may be carry-over from other donors' samples. The CDR3 runs from the conserved cysteine through the conserved F or W. A D gene is named only where the DNA matches it firmly. Clone sizes are given selectively: once, few, many, or a class where the clone is expanded.

size,V,J,D,DNA,CDR3
.,TRBV7-2,TRBJ1-2,TRBD1,TGTGCCAGCAGCATAGGGGGCGCGAGTAAGGCTGGCTACACCTTC,CASSIGGASKAGYTF
.,TRBV2,TRBJ2-3,.,TGTGCCAGCAGAAAAGGCGGGGCCACAGATACGCAGTATTTT,CASRKGGATDTQYF
many,TRBV7-9,TRBJ1-5,TRBD1,TGTGCCAGCAGCCAGACAGGGAGAGGCCAGCCCCAGCATTTT,CASSQTGRGQPQHF
few,TRBV7-6,TRBJ2-2,.,TGTGCCAGCAGAACAAGGGGGGAGCTGTTTTTT,CASRTRGELFF
.,TRBV5-1,TRBJ2-6,.,TGCGCCAGCAGCTTGGCTGGGACTGGGGCCAACGTCCTGACTTTC,CASSLAGTGANVLTF
few,TRBV5-1,TRBJ2-3,.,TGCGCCAGCAGCGTACAGGGTTTTGATTCAGATACGCAGTATTTT,CASSVQGFDSDTQYF
.,TRBV9,TRBJ2-3,.,TGTGCCAGCAGCGTAGGAGGAGGGGTTGCGCAGTATTTT,CASSVGGGVAQYF
.,TRBV11-2,TRBJ1-1,.,TGTGCCAGCAGCTTAGACCTTAACACTGAAGCTTTCTTT,CASSLDLNTEAFF
.,TRBV6-6,TRBJ1-2,.,TGTGCCAGCAGTTACAGTCACCTGTATGGCTACACCTTC,CASSYSHLYGYTF
few,TRBV6-5,TRBJ2-1,.,TGTGCCAGCACCACGGGCATTTGGAAGAGCAATGAGCAGTTCTTC,CASTTGIWKSNEQFF
.,TRBV4-2,TRBJ2-1,TRBD2,TGTGCCAGCAGCACAGCGGGGATTTACAATGAGCAGTTCTTC,CASSTAGIYNEQFF
.,TRBV7-8,TRBJ2-3,TRBD1,TGTGCCAGCAGCCCGACAGGGTCCCCTGGCACAGATACGCAGTATTTT,CASSPTGSPGTDTQYF
.,TRBV1,TRBJ2-3,.,TGCACCAGCAACAGGGGAGGGAGGACAGATACGCAGTATTTT,CTSNRGGRTDTQYF
.,TRBV27,TRBJ2-1,TRBD1,TGTGCCAGCAGTTTATTGGGGGGTTTTTCCTGGGACAGGGGTAACAATGAGCAGTTCTTC,CASSLLGGFSWDRGNNEQFF
.,TRBV19,TRBJ2-2,.,TGTGCCAGTAAGCTGGAGGGGGCTGTCACCGGGGAGCTGTTTTTT,CASKLEGAVTGELFF
.,TRBV7-2,TRBJ1-1,.,TGTGCCAGCAGCTGGGGGCACACCGAAGCTTTCTTT,CASSWGHTEAFF
.,TRBV7-2,TRBJ2-5,TRBD1,TGTGCCAGCAGCAGGGACAGGGTGCAGACCCAGTACTTC,CASSRDRVQTQYF